Listed below are T cell receptor beta chains from one sample, sequenced in a study of cytomegalovirus exposure and HLA in healthy donors. Using immunoSEQ multiplex PCR, the repertoire was profiled, and TCRdb retains in-frame clones only, with some absent. The sample consists of 95,000 to 100,000 clones, 70% to 80% of them appearing once. Sequencing was done on a sample of PBMCs. The receptors were gathered from a woman in her sixties or seventies in good health and CMV-seropositive. Both conserved end residues are part of each CDR3. D genes are given only for firm matches. Expanded clones get a size class; other rows say once, few or many, or leave the size out.

abundance,d_gene,v_gene,j_gene,CDR3aa,CDR3nt
NA,TRBD2,TRBV4-1,TRBJ2-3,CASSQGISGRALDTQYF,TGCGCCAGCAGCCAAGGAATTAGCGGGAGGGCCTTGGATACGCAGTATTTT
NA,NA,TRBV27,TRBJ2-1,CASRSYNEQFF,TGTGCCAGCAGATCTTACAATGAGCAGTTCTTC
NA,TRBD2,TRBV7-3,TRBJ2-3,CASQISGSEIDTQYF,TGTGCCAGCCAAATAAGCGGGAGCGAAATAGATACGCAGTATTTT
NA,NA,TRBV5-8,TRBJ2-5,CASSFRETQYF,TGTGCCAGCAGCTTCAGGGAGACCCAGTACTTC
NA,NA,TRBV5-1,TRBJ2-2,CASSSGATGELFF,TGCGCCAGCAGTTCAGGGGCGACCGGGGAGCTGTTTTTT
NA,TRBD1,TRBV6-1,TRBJ1-4,CASSEGRQGAEKLFF,TGTGCCAGCAGTGAAGGGAGACAGGGGGCGGAAAAACTGTTTTTT
NA,NA,TRBV19,TRBJ1-2,CASSISGNYGYTF,TGTGCCAGTAGTATTAGCGGGAACTATGGCTACACCTTC
few,NA,TRBV7-3,TRBJ2-2,CASSPNRDTGELFF,TGTGCCAGCAGCCCAAACAGGGACACCGGGGAGCTGTTTTTT
NA,TRBD2,TRBV4-2,TRBJ2-7,CASSLGGGRGFYEQYF,TGTGCCAGCAGCCTGGGGGGCGGGAGGGGCTTCTACGAGCAGTACTTC
few,TRBD2,TRBV10-3,TRBJ2-7,CAISGEWARSSGRIYEQYF,TGTGCCATCAGTGGGGAGTGGGCTCGTTCTAGCGGGAGAATCTACGAGCAGTACTTC
medium-sized,NA,TRBV4-2,TRBJ2-3,CASSQNRGETDTQYF,TGTGCCAGCAGCCAAAATCGGGGAGAGACAGATACGCAGTATTTT
NA,TRBD1,TRBV7-9,TRBJ1-1,CSSRPGTGGNTEAFF,TGTTCCAGCAGACCCGGGACAGGGGGTAATACTGAAGCTTTCTTT
few,NA,TRBV7-9,TRBJ1-1,CASSSSNRNTEAFF,TGTGCCAGCAGTTCTAGCAATCGGAACACTGAAGCTTTCTTT
few,NA,TRBV14,TRBJ1-4,CASSLWTATNEKLFF,TGTGCCAGCAGCCTATGGACAGCAACTAATGAAAAACTGTTTTTT
NA,TRBD1,TRBV29-1,TRBJ2-7,CSAIRTGYSYEQYF,TGCAGCGCCATTCGGACAGGGTACTCCTACGAGCAGTACTTC
NA,NA,TRBV28,TRBJ1-2,CASSLGLGYTF,TGTGCCAGCAGTTTGGGGCTGGGCTACACCTTC
NA,NA,TRBV6-5,TRBJ1-1,CASSSGGTEAFF,TGTGCCAGCAGTTCCGGCGGCACTGAAGCTTTCTTT
NA,TRBD2,TRBV19,TRBJ2-1,CASSIDPRLAGNEQFF,TGTGCCAGTAGTATAGACCCGAGACTAGCGGGTAATGAGCAGTTCTTC
once,NA,TRBV11-2,TRBJ1-1,CASSPLGTEAFF,TGTGCCAGCAGCCCGCTAGGTACTGAAGCTTTCTTT